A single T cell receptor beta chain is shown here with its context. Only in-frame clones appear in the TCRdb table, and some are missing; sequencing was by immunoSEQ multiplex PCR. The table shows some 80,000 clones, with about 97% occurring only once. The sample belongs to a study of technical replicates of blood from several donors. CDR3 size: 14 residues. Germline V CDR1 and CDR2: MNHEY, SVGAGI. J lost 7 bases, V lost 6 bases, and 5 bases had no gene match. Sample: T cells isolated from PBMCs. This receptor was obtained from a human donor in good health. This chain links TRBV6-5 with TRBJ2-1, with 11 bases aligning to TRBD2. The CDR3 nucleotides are TGTGCCAGCAGGGAGTTAGCGGGGGGGAATGAGCAGTTCTTC. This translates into CASRELAGGNEQFF.